This entry lists 22 T cell receptor beta chains sequenced from one sample in a study of cytomegalovirus exposure and HLA in healthy donors. It was with 60 Vbeta and 13 Jbeta primers that the PCR ran. Profiled with immunoSEQ multiplex PCR; TCRdb holds only in-frame clones, not every one. The repertoire holds 250,000 to 350,000 clones, with roughly 89% as singletons. Sequenced material: PBMCs. The receptor source for this set is a man between 40 and 49 years old in good health and CMV-seropositive.

The genes are TRBV4-3 and TRBJ1-5; TRBD1 is a possible D gene (6 bases). The germline gives CDR1 LGHNA, CDR2 YSLEER. This CDR3 spans 15 amino acids. V lost 5 bases and J lost 3, with 14 bases in between. The CDR3 is CASSYGTNANQPQHF. The CDR3 bases are TGCGCCAGCAGCTACGGGACAAACGCCAATCAGCCCCAGCATTTT.

Only a few counts were recorded for this clone. This chain connects TRBV10-2 to TRBJ1-1; a weak D match, TRBD1 (5 bases). The CDR3 contains 18 residues. Trimming pared 7 bases from V and 0 bases from J, leaving 24 bases between. Germline CDR1 is WSHSY and CDR2 is SAAADI. CDR3 loop: CASTIHPKGQGLNTEAFF. As DNA, the CDR3 is TGCGCCAGCACCATTCACCCCAAGGGGCAGGGCTTGAACACTGAAGCTTTCTTT.

The chain employs TRBV27 and TRBJ2-1; D unclear. Per germline, CDR1 MNHEY and CDR2 SMNVEV (reference sequence). This CDR3 contains 13 residues. The ends were cut back, 3 bases at V and 0 bases at J, with 3 bases in the middle. The CDR3: CASSFSSYNEQFF. DNA of the CDR3: TGTGCCAGCAGTTTCAGCTCCTACAATGAGCAGTTCTTC.

This rearrangement joins TRBV27 to TRBJ1-3; D is unclear. Trimming pared 1 base from V and 2 bases from J, leaving 3 bases between. Germline V gene data show CDR1 as MNHEY and CDR2 as SMNVEV (reference sequence). There are 13 residues in the CDR3. As DNA, the CDR3 is TGTGCCAGCAGTTTATTAGCTGGAAACACCATATATTTT. Translating it yields CASSLLAGNTIYF.

CDR3 region: CASSLGAANEKLFF. The CDR3 DNA reads as TGTGCCAGCAGTTTGGGAGCTGCGAATGAAAAACTGTTTTTT. J is TRBJ1-4 and V is TRBV27; unclear D gene. The ends were cut back, 3 bases at V and 5 bases at J, with 10 bases in the middle. CDR3 length: 14 residues. From germline, CDR1 is MNHEY and CDR2 SMNVEV (reference sequence).

The V gene is TRBV4-1, the J gene TRBJ2-5; a possible D gene is TRBD1 (7 bases). The J call may be wrong; the DNA end is better matched by TRBJ2-7. The CDR3 has 15 amino acids. Germline V gives CDR1 MGHRA, CDR2 YSYEKL. The DNA of the CDR3 is TGCGCCAGCAGCCAAGGACAGGGAGGCTCCTACGAGCAGTACTTC. Translation gives CASSQGQGGSYEQYF.

This sequence joins TRBV18 and TRBJ1-1; 11 bases are shared with TRBD1. The V gene end was trimmed by 3 bases and the J gene end by 3 bases; junction bases not matched to a gene: 9. The CDR3 is 17 amino acids. Germline CDR1 is KGHSH and CDR2 is LQKENI. CDR3 DNA sequence: TGTGCCAGCTCACCCCGAGGACAGGGGGCGGGGGACACTGAAGCTTTCTTT. Its protein is CASSPRGQGAGDTEAFF.

V gene TRBV19 combines with J gene TRBJ1-6, with TRBD1 matching over 9 bases. V gave up 4 bases and J gave up 7 bases; unmatched junction bases: 5. Germline CDR1 LNHDA, CDR2 SQIVND (reference sequence). This CDR3 spans 15 amino acids. CDR3 DNA: TGTGCCAGTAGTACCGGGACAGGGTGGAATTCACCCCTCCACTTT. Its translation: CASSTGTGWNSPLHF. The full variable domain, with the rest looked up from reference TRBV19 and TRBJ1-6, is DGGITQSPKYLFRKEGQNVTLSCEQNLNHDAMYWYRQDPGQGLRLIYYSQIVNDFQKGDIAEGYSVSREKKESFPLTVTSAQKNPTAFYLCASSTGTGWNSPLHFGNGTRLTVT.

The chain joins TRBV7-2 to TRBJ2-2; 12 bases agree with TRBD2. Germline CDR1 is SGHTA and CDR2 is FQGNSA. CDR3 length equals 15 residues. V shed 5 bases, J shed 8 bases, and the junction held 6 bases outside the gene matches. Here the CDR3 reads CASSPWTSGTGELFF. As DNA, the CDR3 is TGTGCCAGCAGCCCCTGGACTAGCGGGACTGGGGAGCTGTTTTTT.

The chain carries TRBV6-5 and TRBJ1-2, with TRBD1 matching 7 bases. CDR3 length equals 14 residues. V gave up 6 bases and J gave up 6 bases; unmatched junction bases: 10. The V gene's germline CDR1 is MNHEY and CDR2 SVGAGI. CDR3 protein: CASRKGTDTHGYTF. DNA for the CDR3: TGTGCCAGCAGGAAGGGGACAGATACTCATGGCTACACCTTC.

V gene TRBV7-6 combines with J gene TRBJ2-7; D unresolved. The CDR3 length is 14 residues. Germline CDR1 reads SGHVS; CDR2 reads FNYEAQ. V was cut by 2 bases and J by 3 bases, with 11 bases left in between. This CDR3 is CASSLQGGDYEQYF. Here the CDR3 DNA reads TGTGCCAGCAGCTTACAAGGCGGAGACTACGAGCAGTACTTC.

The genes are TRBV7-9 and TRBJ2-3; TRBD1 is a possible D gene (5 bases). Germline V gene data show CDR1 as SEHNR and CDR2 as FQNEAQ (reference sequence). This CDR3 has 14 amino acids. The V gene lost 1 base and the J gene lost 0 bases, with 5 bases spanning the gap. CDR3 in amino acids: CASSLGQSTDTQYF. The CDR3 DNA sequence: TGTGCCAGCAGCTTAGGACAGAGCACAGATACGCAGTATTTT.

This chain connects TRBV29-1 to TRBJ1-1; 7 nucleotides agree with TRBD1. Germline V gene sequence: CDR1 SQVTM, CDR2 ANQGSEA. The CDR3 runs 13 residues. V shed 3 bases, J shed 5 bases, and the junction held 6 bases outside the gene matches. The CDR3 is CSVDRDRQTEAFF. DNA of the CDR3: TGCAGCGTTGATAGGGACAGACAGACTGAAGCTTTCTTT.

The chain couples TRBV19 to TRBJ1-5, with 12 positions matching TRBD1. V was clipped by 7 bases and J by 2 bases; unmatched bases: 12. Germline CDR1 reads LNHDA; CDR2 reads SQIVND (reference sequence). This CDR3 spans 18 amino acids. CDR3 sequence: CASTAGTGGRGGNQPQHF. CDR3 in DNA: TGTGCCAGTACCGCCGGGACAGGGGGCAGGGGGGGCAATCAGCCCCAGCATTTT.

V gene TRBV19 combines with J gene TRBJ1-5; D not certain. Germline V CDR1 and CDR2: LNHDA, SQIVND (reference sequence). Trimming cost V 3 bases and J 0 bases, with 9 bases left between them. The CDR3 covers 15 residues. CDR3 region: CASSIMEYSNQPQHF. CDR3 DNA: TGTGCCAGTAGTATTATGGAGTATAGCAATCAGCCCCAGCATTTT.

V gene TRBV28 combines with J gene TRBJ2-7, with 8 nucleotides matching TRBD2. This CDR3 is 15 amino acids long. Losses at the gene ends were 5 bases for V and 4 bases for J; bases not matched to a gene: 10. Germline V gene lookup returns CDR1 MDHEN and CDR2 SYDVKM. The CDR3 here is CASSPRGAGAYEQYF. Here the CDR3 DNA reads TGTGCCAGCAGTCCCCGGGGAGCGGGAGCTTACGAGCAGTACTTC.

This rearrangement joins TRBV4-1 to TRBJ1-1, with D perhaps TRBD1 (6 bases). Germline values: CDR1 MGHRA, CDR2 YSYEKL. With 0 bases removed from V and 6 bases from J, the gap between germline ends came to 26 bases. This CDR3 comprises 19 residues. Written as DNA, the CDR3 is TGCGCCAGCAGCCAAGATCTAGTGGGATTGGACAGCATAAGTTCTGAAGCTTTCTTT. Its protein is CASSQDLVGLDSISSEAFF.

The V call is TRBV7-6, the J call TRBJ2-3, with TRBD2 identical over 8 bases. The germline V gene encodes CDR1 SGHVS and CDR2 FNYEAQ. V lost 3 bases to trimming and J lost 2 bases; unmatched junction nucleotides: 7. This CDR3 has 16 residues. CDR3 loop: CASSLGSGVSTDTQYF. CDR3 in DNA: TGTGCCAGCAGCTTGGGTAGCGGGGTTTCCACAGATACGCAGTATTTT.

This clone was recorded only once. The chain couples TRBV28 to TRBJ1-5; 8 bases match TRBD1. The junction had 17 bases not matched to a gene; V was cut back by 7 bases and J by 6 bases. Germline V gene sequence: CDR1 MDHEN, CDR2 SYDVKM. This CDR3 region has 17 residues. CDR3 sequence: CASKGGQGAHSGQPQHF. As DNA, the CDR3 is TGTGCCAGCAAGGGTGGGCAGGGGGCGCATTCAGGTCAGCCCCAGCATTTT. Complete variable domain (other parts from reference TRBV28 and TRBJ1-5): DVKVTQSSRYLVKRTGEKVFLECVQDMDHENMFWYRQDPGLGLRLIYFSYDVKMKEKGDIPEGYSVSREKKERFSLILESASTNQTSMYLCASKGGQGAHSGQPQHFGDGTRLSIL.

The rearrangement joins TRBV7-9 to TRBJ1-5, with D maybe TRBD1 (5 bases). From germline, CDR1 is SEHNR and CDR2 FQNEAQ (reference sequence). The length of the CDR3 is 15 residues. The V end was cut by 6 bases, the J end by 3 bases, with 15 bases between. The CDR3 bases are TGTGCCAGCAGTGAACACCCGACAGACAATCAGCCCCAGCATTTT. It is translated as CASSEHPTDNQPQHF.

The CDR3 coding sequence is TGCGCCAGCAGCCAGAGGACAGTCGCACCCCTCCACTTT. Translating gives CASSQRTVAPLHF. The chain recombines TRBV4-3 with TRBJ1-6, with D possibly TRBD1 on 6 matching bases. Germline V gene lookup returns CDR1 LGHNA and CDR2 YSLEER. Deletions cut 3 bases from V and 11 bases from J, with 11 bases between. This CDR3 is built from 13 residues.

The J gene is TRBJ1-1, the V gene TRBV5-1; D possibly corresponds to TRBD1 (5 bases). Germline V gene sequence: CDR1 SGHRS, CDR2 YFSETQ. Trimming took off 3 bases at V and 2 bases at J, with 11 bases between the two ends. This CDR3 contains 14 residues. The CDR3 loop reads CASSSIGDNTEAFF. CDR3 bases: TGCGCCAGCAGCTCGATAGGGGATAACACTGAAGCTTTCTTT.